This T cell receptor (beta chain) emerged from a study of T cell responses to AZD1222 COVID-19 vaccine. Regarding the study as a whole: Seropositive status at baseline applied to only a handful of AZD1222 recipients. Close to half of all spike-specific TCRs reportedly target regions of the variants that are unmutated. All repertoire sampling was performed exclusively after the peak T cell response.

Details on this clone: Its matching antigen is unknown.

Sequencing was performed with immunoSEQ multiplex PCR; in TCRdb, only in-frame clones are kept and a portion is missing. Here the sample spans 98,000 or so clones, approximately 90% being singletons. This CDR3 contains 13 residues. Germline assignment: CDR1 SEHNR and CDR2 FQNEAQ (reference sequence). Trimming removed 5 bases at V and 4 bases at J, with 12 bases between. This receptor was identified in an adult in good health. V is TRBV7-9 and J is TRBJ2-7; no reliable D call. The material sequenced was peripheral blood, taken on day 0 of MenACWY control vaccination. As DNA, the CDR3 is TGTGCCAGCAGCCCAAAGGACCGATACGAGCAGTACTTC. Residues: CASSPKDRYEQYF.